The subject of this entry is one T cell receptor beta chain. What it binds is unknown. TCRdb's table, derived via immunoSEQ multiplex PCR, lists solely in-frame clones and lacks some. The sample consists of roughly 92,000 clones, 85% to 90% of them appearing once. CDR1 is KGHDR, CDR2 SFDVKD, per germline. After removal of 4 bases from V and 7 bases from J, the junction contained 8 bases not matched to a gene. There are 15 residues in the CDR3. This sample was taken from a study of T cell responses to AZD1222 COVID-19 vaccine. Overall study: Second-dose schedules of about 4 or about 12 weeks were combined. Findings and caveats of the study: Sampling captured repertoires only after the peak T cell response. Targeting of unmutated variant regions was reportedly seen in nearly half of spike-specific TCRs. Among the donors, most were white British and more were female, and clonal diversity was possibly underestimated.

The receptor was derived from an adult in good health. Sequencing was performed on peripheral blood, taken on day 0 of AZD1222 vaccination. V gene TRBV24-1 combines with J gene TRBJ2-2; 7 bases match TRBD1. CDR3 nucleotides: TGTGCCACCAGTGAGCCGGGACAGAGAAACGGGGAGCTGTTTTTT. Translation: CATSEPGQRNGELFF.